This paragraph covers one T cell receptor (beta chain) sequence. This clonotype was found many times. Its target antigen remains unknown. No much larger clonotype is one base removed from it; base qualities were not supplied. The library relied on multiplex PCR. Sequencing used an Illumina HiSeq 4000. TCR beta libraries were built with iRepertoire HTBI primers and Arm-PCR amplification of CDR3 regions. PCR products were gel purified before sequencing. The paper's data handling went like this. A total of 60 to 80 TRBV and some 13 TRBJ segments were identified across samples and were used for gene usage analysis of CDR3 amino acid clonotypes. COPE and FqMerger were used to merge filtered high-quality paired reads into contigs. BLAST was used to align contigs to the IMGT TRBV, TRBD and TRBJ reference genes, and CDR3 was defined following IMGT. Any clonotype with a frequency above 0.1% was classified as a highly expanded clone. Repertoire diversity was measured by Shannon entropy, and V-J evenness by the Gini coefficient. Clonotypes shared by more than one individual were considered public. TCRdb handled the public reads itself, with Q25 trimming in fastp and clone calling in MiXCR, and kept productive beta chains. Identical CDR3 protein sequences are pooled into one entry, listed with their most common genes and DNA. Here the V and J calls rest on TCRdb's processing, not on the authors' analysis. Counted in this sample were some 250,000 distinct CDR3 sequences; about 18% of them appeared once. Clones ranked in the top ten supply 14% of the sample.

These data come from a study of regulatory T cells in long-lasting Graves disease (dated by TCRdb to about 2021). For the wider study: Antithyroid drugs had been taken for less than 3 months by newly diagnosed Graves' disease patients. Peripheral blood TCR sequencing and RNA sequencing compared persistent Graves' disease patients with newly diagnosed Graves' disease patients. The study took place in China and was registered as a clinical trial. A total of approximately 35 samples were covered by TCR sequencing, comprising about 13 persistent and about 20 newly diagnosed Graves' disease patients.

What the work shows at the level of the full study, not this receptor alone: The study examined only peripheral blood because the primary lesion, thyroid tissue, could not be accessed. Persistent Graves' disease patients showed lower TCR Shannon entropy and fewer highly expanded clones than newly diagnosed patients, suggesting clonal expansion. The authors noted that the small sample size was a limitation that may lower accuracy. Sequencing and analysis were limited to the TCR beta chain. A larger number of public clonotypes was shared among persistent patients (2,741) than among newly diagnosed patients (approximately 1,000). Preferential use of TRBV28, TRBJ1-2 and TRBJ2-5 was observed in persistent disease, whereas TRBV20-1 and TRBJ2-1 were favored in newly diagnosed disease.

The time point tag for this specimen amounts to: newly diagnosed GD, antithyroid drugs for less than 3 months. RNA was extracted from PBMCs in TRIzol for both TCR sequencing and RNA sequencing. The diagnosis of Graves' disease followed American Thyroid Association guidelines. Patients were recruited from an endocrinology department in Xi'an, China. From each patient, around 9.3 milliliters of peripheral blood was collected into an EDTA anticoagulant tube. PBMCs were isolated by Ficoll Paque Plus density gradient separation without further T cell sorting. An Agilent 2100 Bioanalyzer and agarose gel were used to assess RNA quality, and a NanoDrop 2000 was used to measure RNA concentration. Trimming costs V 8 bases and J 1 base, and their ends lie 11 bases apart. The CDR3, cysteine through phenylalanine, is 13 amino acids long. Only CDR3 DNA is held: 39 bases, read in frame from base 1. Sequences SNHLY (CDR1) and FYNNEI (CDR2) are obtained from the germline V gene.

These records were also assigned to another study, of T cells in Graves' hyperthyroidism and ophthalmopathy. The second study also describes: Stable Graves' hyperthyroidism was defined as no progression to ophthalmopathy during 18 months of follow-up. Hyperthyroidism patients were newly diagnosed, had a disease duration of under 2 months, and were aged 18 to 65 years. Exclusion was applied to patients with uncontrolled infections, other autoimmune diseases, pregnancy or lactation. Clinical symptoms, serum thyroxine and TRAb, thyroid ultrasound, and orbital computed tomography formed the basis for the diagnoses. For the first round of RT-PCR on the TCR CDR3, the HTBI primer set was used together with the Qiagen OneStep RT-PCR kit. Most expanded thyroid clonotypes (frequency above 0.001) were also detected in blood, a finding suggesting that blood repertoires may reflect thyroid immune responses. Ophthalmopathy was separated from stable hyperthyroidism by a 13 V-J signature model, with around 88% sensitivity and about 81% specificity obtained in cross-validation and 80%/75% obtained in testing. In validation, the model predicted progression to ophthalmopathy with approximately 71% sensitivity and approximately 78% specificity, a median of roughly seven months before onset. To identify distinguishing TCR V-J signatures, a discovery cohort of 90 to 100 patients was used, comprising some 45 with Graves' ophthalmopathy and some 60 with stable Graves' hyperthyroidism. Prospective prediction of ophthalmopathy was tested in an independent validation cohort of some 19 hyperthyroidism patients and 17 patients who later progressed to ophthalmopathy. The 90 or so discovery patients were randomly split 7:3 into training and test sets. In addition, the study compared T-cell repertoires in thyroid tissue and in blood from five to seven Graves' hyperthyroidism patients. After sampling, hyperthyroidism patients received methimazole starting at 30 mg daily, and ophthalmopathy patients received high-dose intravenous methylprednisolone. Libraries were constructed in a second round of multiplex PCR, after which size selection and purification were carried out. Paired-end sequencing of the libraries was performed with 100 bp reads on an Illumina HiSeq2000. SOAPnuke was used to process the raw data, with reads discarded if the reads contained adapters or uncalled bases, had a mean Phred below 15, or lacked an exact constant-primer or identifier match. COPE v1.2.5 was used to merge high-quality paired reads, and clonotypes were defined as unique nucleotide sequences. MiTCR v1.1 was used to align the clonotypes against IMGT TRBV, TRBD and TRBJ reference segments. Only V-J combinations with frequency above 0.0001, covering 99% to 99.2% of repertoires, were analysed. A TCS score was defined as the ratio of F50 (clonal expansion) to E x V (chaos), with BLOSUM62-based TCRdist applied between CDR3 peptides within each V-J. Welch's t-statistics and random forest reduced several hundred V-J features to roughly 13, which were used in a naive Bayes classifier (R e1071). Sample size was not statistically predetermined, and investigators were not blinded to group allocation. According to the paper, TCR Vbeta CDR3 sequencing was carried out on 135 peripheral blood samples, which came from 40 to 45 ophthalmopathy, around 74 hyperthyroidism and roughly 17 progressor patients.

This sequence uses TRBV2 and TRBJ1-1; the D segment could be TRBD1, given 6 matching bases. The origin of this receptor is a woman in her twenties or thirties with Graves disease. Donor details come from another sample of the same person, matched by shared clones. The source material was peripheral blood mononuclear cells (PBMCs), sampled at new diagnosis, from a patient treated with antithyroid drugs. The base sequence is TGTGCCAGCTTGGGACATCGGAACACTGAAGCTTTCTTT. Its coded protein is CASLGHRNTEAFF.